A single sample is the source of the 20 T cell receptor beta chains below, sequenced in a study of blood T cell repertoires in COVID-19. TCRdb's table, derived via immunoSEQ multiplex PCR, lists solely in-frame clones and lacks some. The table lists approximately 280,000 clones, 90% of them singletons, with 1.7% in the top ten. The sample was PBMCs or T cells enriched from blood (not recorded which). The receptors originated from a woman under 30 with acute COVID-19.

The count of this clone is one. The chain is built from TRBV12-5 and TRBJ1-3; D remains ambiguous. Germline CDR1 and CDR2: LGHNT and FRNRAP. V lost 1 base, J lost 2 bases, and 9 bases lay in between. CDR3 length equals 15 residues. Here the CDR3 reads CASGLDGLPGNTIYF. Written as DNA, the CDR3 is TGTGCTAGTGGTTTGGACGGTCTCCCTGGAAACACCATATATTTT. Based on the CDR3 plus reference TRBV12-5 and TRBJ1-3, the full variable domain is DARVTQTPRHKVTEMGQEVTMRCQPILGHNTVFWYRQTMMQGLELLAYFRNRAPLDDSGMPKDRFSAEMPDATLATLKIQPSEPRDSAVYFCASGLDGLPGNTIYFGEGSWLTVV.

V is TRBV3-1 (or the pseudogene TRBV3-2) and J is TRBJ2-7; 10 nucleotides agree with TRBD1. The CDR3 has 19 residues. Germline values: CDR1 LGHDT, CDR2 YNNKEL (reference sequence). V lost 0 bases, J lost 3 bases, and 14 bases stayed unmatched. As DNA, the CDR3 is TGTGCCAGCAGCCAAGAGAGGGGGTGGCCGGGACAGGGGATCTACGAGCAGTACTTC. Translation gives CASSQERGWPGQGIYEQYF.

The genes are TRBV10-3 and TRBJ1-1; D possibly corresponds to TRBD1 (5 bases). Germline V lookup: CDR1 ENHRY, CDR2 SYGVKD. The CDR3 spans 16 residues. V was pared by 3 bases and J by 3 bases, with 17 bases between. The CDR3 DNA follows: TGTGCCATCAGTGATCCCATGGTAGACAGCTACACTGAAGCTTTCTTT. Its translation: CAISDPMVDSYTEAFF.

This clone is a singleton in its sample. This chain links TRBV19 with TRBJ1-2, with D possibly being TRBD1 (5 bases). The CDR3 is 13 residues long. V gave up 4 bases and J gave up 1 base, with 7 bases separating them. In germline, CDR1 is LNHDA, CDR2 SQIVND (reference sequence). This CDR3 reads CASSRGVNYGYTF. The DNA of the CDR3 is TGTGCCAGTAGTAGGGGGGTTAACTATGGCTACACCTTC. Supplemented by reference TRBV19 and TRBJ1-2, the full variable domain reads DGGITQSPKYLFRKEGQNVTLSCEQNLNHDAMYWYRQDPGQGLRLIYYSQIVNDFQKGDIAEGYSVSREKKESFPLTVTSAQKNPTAFYLCASSRGVNYGYTFGSGTRLTVV.

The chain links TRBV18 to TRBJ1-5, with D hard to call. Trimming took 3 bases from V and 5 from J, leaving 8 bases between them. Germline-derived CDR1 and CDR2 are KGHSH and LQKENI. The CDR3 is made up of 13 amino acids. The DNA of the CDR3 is TGTGCCAGCTCACCGGGCAGAGATCAGCCCCAGCATTTT. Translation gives CASSPGRDQPQHF.

The DNA of the CDR3 is TGTGCCACCAGTGAAACATTTTTCGAGGGTGGAGAGACCCAGTACTTC. The encoded protein is CATSETFFEGGETQYF. The J gene is TRBJ2-5, the V gene TRBV24-1, with a tentative D call TRBD2 (5 bases). Germline V gene lookup returns CDR1 KGHDR and CDR2 SFDVKD. The CDR3 has 16 residues. V was clipped by 4 bases and J by 4 bases, with 18 bases between them.

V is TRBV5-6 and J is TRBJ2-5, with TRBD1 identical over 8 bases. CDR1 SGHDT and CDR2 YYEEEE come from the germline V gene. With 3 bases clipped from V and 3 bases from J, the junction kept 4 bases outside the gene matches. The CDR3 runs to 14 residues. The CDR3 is CASSSRGLEETQYF. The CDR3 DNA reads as TGTGCCAGCAGCTCCAGGGGGCTGGAAGAGACCCAGTACTTC.

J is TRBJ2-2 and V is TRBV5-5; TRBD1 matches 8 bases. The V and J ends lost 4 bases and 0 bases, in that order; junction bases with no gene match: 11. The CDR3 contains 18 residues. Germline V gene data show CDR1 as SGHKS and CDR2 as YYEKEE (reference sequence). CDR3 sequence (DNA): TGTGCCAGCAGCCGCGAACCACCGGGACAGGCGAACACCGGGGAGCTGTTTTTT. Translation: CASSREPPGQANTGELFF.

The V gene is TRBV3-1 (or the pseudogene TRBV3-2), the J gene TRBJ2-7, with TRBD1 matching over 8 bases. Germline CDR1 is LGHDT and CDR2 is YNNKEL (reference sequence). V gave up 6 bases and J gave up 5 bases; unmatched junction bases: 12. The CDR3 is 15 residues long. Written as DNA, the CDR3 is TGTGCCAGCAGAACCTCCGGACAGGGAAGACACGAGCAGTACTTC. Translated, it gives CASRTSGQGRHEQYF.

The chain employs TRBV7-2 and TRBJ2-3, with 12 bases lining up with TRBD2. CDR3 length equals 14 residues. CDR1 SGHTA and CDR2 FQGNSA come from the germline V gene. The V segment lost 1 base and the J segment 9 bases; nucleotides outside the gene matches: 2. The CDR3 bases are TGTGCCAGCAGCTTAGAACTAGCGGGAGGCACGCAGTATTTT. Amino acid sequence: CASSLELAGGTQYF.

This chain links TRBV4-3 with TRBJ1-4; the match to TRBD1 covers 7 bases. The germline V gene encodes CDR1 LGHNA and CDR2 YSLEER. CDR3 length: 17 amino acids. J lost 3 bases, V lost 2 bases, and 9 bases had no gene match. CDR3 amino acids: CASSQSTGRYANEKLFF. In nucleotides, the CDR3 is TGCGCCAGCAGCCAATCGACAGGGAGGTACGCTAATGAAAAACTGTTTTTT.

This CDR3 is CASSIDRGSTEAFF. In DNA form, the CDR3 reads TGCGCCAGCAGCATAGACAGGGGTAGCACTGAAGCTTTCTTT. The chain carries TRBV5-1 and TRBJ1-1; the match to TRBD1 covers 8 bases. The junction had 6 bases not matched to a gene; V was cut back by 4 bases and J by 4 bases. CDR3 length: 14 residues. CDR1 is SGHRS, CDR2 YFSETQ, per germline.

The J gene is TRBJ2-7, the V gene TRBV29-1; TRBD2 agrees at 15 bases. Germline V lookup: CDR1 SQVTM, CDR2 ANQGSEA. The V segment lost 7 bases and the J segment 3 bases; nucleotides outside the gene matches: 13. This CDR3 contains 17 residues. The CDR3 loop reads CSAQRGLAGGLYYEQYF. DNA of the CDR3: TGCAGCGCACAGAGGGGACTAGCGGGAGGCCTCTACTACGAGCAGTACTTC.

CDR3 DNA: TGTGCCAGCAGCGTGTTATACGGGTCGACGCGTCCGGAGCTGTTTTTT. Its protein product is CASSVLYGSTRPELFF. The rearrangement uses TRBV5-6 and TRBJ2-2; no clear D. The CDR3 is 16 amino acids. Germline V CDR1 and CDR2: SGHDT, YYEEEE. The germline V and J ends were trimmed by 4 bases and 10 bases, with 23 bases remaining between them.

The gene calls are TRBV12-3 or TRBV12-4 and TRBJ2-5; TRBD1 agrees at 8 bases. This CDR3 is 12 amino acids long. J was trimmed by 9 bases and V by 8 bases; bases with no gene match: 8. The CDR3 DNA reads TGTGCCAGCTGGTCAGGGGGCGAGGCCCAGTACTTC. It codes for CASWSGGEAQYF.

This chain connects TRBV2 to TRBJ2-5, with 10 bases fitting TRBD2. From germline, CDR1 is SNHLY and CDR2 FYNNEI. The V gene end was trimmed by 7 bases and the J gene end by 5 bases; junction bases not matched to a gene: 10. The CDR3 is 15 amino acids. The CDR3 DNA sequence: TGTGCCAGCATAGCCGAAGTAGCGGGAGGCGAGACCCAGTACTTC. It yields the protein CASIAEVAGGETQYF.

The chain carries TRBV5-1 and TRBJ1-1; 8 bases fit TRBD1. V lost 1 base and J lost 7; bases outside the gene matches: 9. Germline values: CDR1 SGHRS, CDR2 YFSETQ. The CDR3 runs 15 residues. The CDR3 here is CASSLSGQADIEAFF. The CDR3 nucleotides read TGCGCCAGCAGCTTGTCGGGACAGGCAGATATTGAAGCTTTCTTT.

Written as DNA, the CDR3 is TGCGCCAGCAGCCAAGCGACAGCGAACACTGAAGCTTTCTTT. Encoded protein: CASSQATANTEAFF. The chain carries TRBV4-3 and TRBJ1-1, with D perhaps TRBD1 (5 bases). CDR3 length equals 14 residues. The V end was cut by 1 base, the J end by 1 base, with 7 bases between. Germline V gives CDR1 LGHNA, CDR2 YSLEER.

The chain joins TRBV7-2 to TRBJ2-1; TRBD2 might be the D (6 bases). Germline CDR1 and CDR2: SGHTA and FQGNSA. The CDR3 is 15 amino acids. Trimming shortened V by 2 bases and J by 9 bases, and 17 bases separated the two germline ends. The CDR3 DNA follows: TGTGCCAGCAGCTTACGCGTCGGGAGCACCGGTGAGCAGTTCTTC. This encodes CASSLRVGSTGEQFF.

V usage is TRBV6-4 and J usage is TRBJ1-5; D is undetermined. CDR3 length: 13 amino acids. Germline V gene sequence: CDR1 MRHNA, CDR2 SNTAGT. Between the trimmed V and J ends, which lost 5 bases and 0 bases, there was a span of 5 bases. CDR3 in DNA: TGTGCCAGCAGTCCGAGTAGCAATCAGCCCCAGCATTTT. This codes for CASSPSSNQPQHF.